The sample holds a few counts of the clone carrying this T cell receptor beta chain. The primer mix had 60 Vbeta and 13 Jbeta primers. Here immunoSEQ multiplex PCR was the method, and the copy in TCRdb shows in-frame clones only, minus some. Of tens of thousands of clones in the sample, roughly 75% are singletons; the top ten hold about 8%. The sample belongs to a study of cytomegalovirus exposure and HLA in healthy donors. The sequenced material came from PBMCs. The sequence was collected from a man aged 60-69 years in good health and CMV-seropositive.

CDR3: CASSSLTSLEQYF. CDR3 DNA: TGTGCCAGCAGCAGCTTGACTAGTTTGGAGCAGTACTTC. V is TRBV7-9 and J is TRBJ2-7, with a weak D call TRBD2 (6 bases). This CDR3 has 13 residues. The germline V and J ends were trimmed by 5 bases and 7 bases, with 15 bases remaining between them. Per the germline V gene, CDR1 is SEHNR and CDR2 is FQNEAQ (reference sequence).